The 9 T cell receptor beta chains in this list originate from one sample, sequenced in a study of PD-L1 blockade in urothelial cancer. This table comes from immunoSEQ multiplex PCR, and its TCRdb copy is limited to in-frame clones, with some not included. The repertoire consists of some 110,000 clones, with 80% to 95% occurring once and the leading ten covering 3% to 4.5%. This sample's time point: peripheral blood 6 weeks after treatment start. The source material was PBMCs, sampled around atezolizumab (anti-PD-L1) treatment. The receptors were gathered from a man in his fifties or sixties with urothelial cancer.

V is TRBV27 and J is TRBJ2-1, with 13 bases that match TRBD2. This CDR3 comprises 17 residues. V shed 2 bases and J 2 bases; nucleotides not matched to a gene: 3. From germline, CDR1 is MNHEY and CDR2 SMNVEV (reference sequence). The CDR3 region has the DNA TGTGCCAGCAGTTTAGGACTAGCGGGAGTCACCTACAATGAGCAGTTCTTC. This translates into CASSLGLAGVTYNEQFF.

This clone came up once. This rearrangement joins TRBV30 to TRBJ2-1, with 7 bases fitting TRBD2. Trimming cost V 2 bases and J 8 bases; bases outside gene matches: 12. CDR1 GTSNPN and CDR2 SVGIG come from the germline V gene (reference sequence). This CDR3 is 15 amino acids long. Written as DNA, the CDR3 is TGTGCCTGGAGTCGGGTCGGCGGGAGCAGGTATGAGCAGTTCTTC. This translates into CAWSRVGGSRYEQFF.

The chain is built from TRBV5-4 and TRBJ2-5; 8 bases match TRBD2. In germline, CDR1 is SGHNT, CDR2 YYREEE (reference sequence). This CDR3 has 15 residues. V was pared by 2 bases and J by 5 bases, with 8 bases of the junction left unmatched. Here the CDR3 reads CASSLGRTSWETQYF. Here the CDR3 DNA reads TGTGCCAGCAGCTTAGGTCGGACTAGCTGGGAGACCCAGTACTTC.

This clone showed up just once. The V gene is TRBV29-1, the J gene TRBJ2-3, with a tentative D call TRBD1 (6 bases). V dropped 7 bases and J dropped 6 bases, with 17 bases sitting between them. CDR3 length equals 13 residues. The germline V gene encodes CDR1 SQVTM and CDR2 ANQGSEA. The CDR3 spells CSGGQTRTDTQYF. In nucleotides, the CDR3 is TGCAGCGGAGGACAGACGAGGACGGATACGCAGTATTTT.

This chain joins TRBV9 and TRBJ1-4; TRBD1 matches at 8 bases. Looked up from germline, CDR1 is SGDLS and CDR2 is YYNGEE. J was trimmed by 3 bases and V by 2 bases; bases with no gene match: 3. The length of the CDR3 is 15 residues. The CDR3 reads CASSVGTGPNEKLFF. As DNA, the CDR3 is TGTGCCAGCAGCGTCGGGACAGGCCCTAATGAAAAACTGTTTTTT.

This clone appeared a few times. The rearrangement joins TRBV4-2 to TRBJ2-7, with D perhaps matching TRBD1 (6 bases). Germline CDR1 is LGHNA and CDR2 is YNFKEQ. The CDR3 is 18 residues long. V lost 0 bases to trimming and J lost 2 bases, with 20 bases between them. For the CDR3, the DNA is TGTGCCAGCAGCCAAGATCTACCCCATTCGGACAGTACCTACGAGCAGTACTTC. It is translated as CASSQDLPHSDSTYEQYF.

The chain links TRBV5-6 to TRBJ1-2; 7 nucleotides agree with TRBD1. J gave up 5 bases and V 0 bases, and 7 bases lay outside the gene matches. CDR3 length: 15 amino acids. CDR1 is SGHDT, CDR2 YYEEEE, per germline. The CDR3 nucleotides are TGTGCCAGCAGCTTGGACAGGGGTATAGGGTATGGCTACACCTTC. This encodes CASSLDRGIGYGYTF.

This sequence joins TRBV21-1 and TRBJ1-5; the table's D gene call, TRBD1, was not cross checked with the DNA. TRBV21-1 is an annotated pseudogene. The CDR3 runs to 19 residues. This CDR3 reads CASSILGQGHTILNQPQHF. The CDR3 DNA reads TGTGCCAGCAGCATCCTCGGACAGGGCCATACCATCCTTAATCAGCCCCAGCATTTT.

The V and J genes are TRBV7-2 and TRBJ2-7, with a weak D call TRBD2 (5 bases). The CDR3 runs 13 residues. V lost 5 bases to trimming and J lost 3 bases, with 11 bases between them. Germline assignment: CDR1 SGHTA and CDR2 FQGNSA. The CDR3 DNA follows: TGTGCCAGCAGCCCCTCGGGGTTCTACGAGCAGTACTTC. The encoded protein is CASSPSGFYEQYF.